These 22 T cell receptor beta chains share one sample of origin, sequenced in a study of OX40 agonist ivuxolimab in advanced cancers. Assay used: immunoSEQ multiplex PCR; TCRdb lists only in-frame clones, some missing. Found here are fewer than 70,000 clones, approximately 90% of them singletons; the top ten hold about 0.95%. This specimen was CD4+ or CD8+ T cells sorted from blood, taken in a trial of the OX40 agonist ivuxolimab. Every receptor here comes from an adult with an advanced solid tumor such as melanoma, head and neck, liver or kidney cancer.

The gene calls are TRBV6-1 and TRBJ2-5; 7 bases map to TRBD1. Losses at the gene ends were 6 bases for V and 4 bases for J; bases not matched to a gene: 8. The CDR3 length is 14 residues. Germline assignment: CDR1 MNHNS and CDR2 SASEGT. As DNA, the CDR3 is TGTGCCAGCAGCCTAGACAGGGTGCGAGAGACCCAGTACTTC. It translates to CASSLDRVRETQYF.

This clone showed up just a few times. The chain employs TRBV18 and TRBJ1-2; a possible D gene is TRBD1 (6 bases). The germline V and J ends were trimmed by 5 bases and 6 bases, with 19 bases remaining between them. The germline V gene encodes CDR1 KGHSH and CDR2 LQKENI. CDR3 length: 15 residues. CDR3: CASSELTTGSHGYTF. As DNA, the CDR3 is TGTGCCAGCTCAGAGCTCACCACAGGGAGCCATGGCTACACCTTC.

The chain is built from TRBV6-1 and TRBJ2-3; tentative D call: TRBD1 (5 bases). Germline CDR1 and CDR2: MNHNS and SASEGT. This CDR3 has 14 amino acids. V lost 2 bases to trimming and J lost 0 bases, with 6 bases between them. CDR3: CASSERQSTDTQYF. CDR3 sequence (DNA): TGTGCCAGCAGTGAAAGACAGAGCACAGATACGCAGTATTTT.

The rearrangement uses TRBV5-1 and TRBJ2-2; no definite D call. The CDR3 runs 15 residues. Germline CDR1 and CDR2: SGHRS and YFSETQ. Between the trimmed V and J ends, which lost 1 base and 0 bases, there was a span of 7 bases. CDR3 loop: CASSLKGTNTGELFF. The CDR3 bases are TGCGCCAGCAGCTTGAAAGGGACGAACACCGGGGAGCTGTTTTTT. Using reference TRBV5-1 and TRBJ2-2 for the parts outside the CDR3, the full variable domain is KAGVTQTPRYLIKTRGQQVTLSCSPISGHRSVSWYQQTPGQGLQFLFEYFSETQRNKGNFPGRFSGRQFSNSRSEMNVSTLELGDSALYLCASSLKGTNTGELFFGEGSRLTVL.

V usage is TRBV5-5 and J usage is TRBJ2-5, with TRBD2 matching over 11 bases. This CDR3 contains 15 residues. The germline V gene encodes CDR1 SGHKS and CDR2 YYEKEE (reference sequence). V gave up 0 bases and J gave up 5 bases; unmatched junction bases: 3. DNA of the CDR3: TGTGCCAGCAGCTTGGAAGGACTAGCGGGTGAGACCCAGTACTTC. As protein: CASSLEGLAGETQYF.

The CDR3 DNA follows: TGTGCCAGTACCTCCGCAGGCAGCTACGAGCAGTACTTC. This gives the protein CASTSAGSYEQYF. The chain joins TRBV19 to TRBJ2-7; D gene unclear. The CDR3 is 13 residues long. Germline V lookup: CDR1 LNHDA, CDR2 SQIVND (reference sequence). Between the trimmed V and J ends, which lost 7 bases and 3 bases, there was a span of 13 bases.

The chain carries TRBV6-6 and TRBJ1-5; D may be TRBD1 (6 bases). The CDR3 totals 14 residues. The ends were cut back, 5 bases at V and 1 base at J, with 9 bases in the middle. Germline V gives CDR1 MNHNY, CDR2 SVGAGI (reference sequence). The CDR3 spells CASSIGQSNQPQHF. The CDR3, as DNA: TGTGCCAGCAGTATCGGACAGAGCAATCAGCCCCAGCATTTT.

The J gene is TRBJ1-4, the V gene TRBV19; D may be TRBD1 (5 bases). Germline V gene sequence: CDR1 LNHDA, CDR2 SQIVND (reference sequence). Trimming removed 3 bases at V and 6 bases at J, with 14 bases between. The CDR3 extends over 15 amino acids. The CDR3 nucleotides read TGTGCCAGTAGTATCGGTGGGCAGGGTCATGAAAAACTGTTTTTT. Protein product: CASSIGGQGHEKLFF.

The chain joins TRBV18 to TRBJ2-1; D gene ambiguous. CDR1 KGHSH and CDR2 LQKENI come from the germline V gene. V was cut by 0 bases and J by 5 bases, with 20 bases left in between. CDR3 length equals 18 residues. The CDR3 loop reads CASSPPLSLSFYNNEQFF. In nucleotides, the CDR3 is TGTGCCAGCTCACCACCCCTCTCGCTCTCCTTTTACAACAATGAGCAGTTCTTC.

The sample holds a few counts of this clone. This chain joins TRBV4-1 and TRBJ2-7; 10 nucleotides line up with TRBD1. The CDR3 is made up of 15 amino acids. V was pared by 1 base and J by 2 bases, with 2 bases of the junction left unmatched. Germline V gives CDR1 MGHRA, CDR2 YSYEKL. The CDR3 bases are TGCGCCAGCAGCCAAGGGACAGGGGGGACCTACGAGCAGTACTTC. It specifies CASSQGTGGTYEQYF.

V is TRBV11-2 and J is TRBJ1-1; 8 bases line up with TRBD1. V dropped 1 base and J dropped 0; count of bases not matched to a gene: 4. The length of the CDR3 is 16 residues. Germline V gene lookup returns CDR1 SGHAT and CDR2 FQNNGV. The CDR3 loop is CASSLVMGQVNTEAFF. The CDR3 region has the DNA TGTGCCAGCAGCTTAGTAATGGGACAGGTGAACACTGAAGCTTTCTTT. Combining the CDR3 with reference TRBV11-2 and TRBJ1-1 gives the whole variable domain EAGVAQSPRYKIIEKRQSVAFWCNPISGHATLYWYQQILGQGPKLLIQFQNNGVVDDSQLPKDRFSAERLKGVDSTLKIQPAKLEDSAVYLCASSLVMGQVNTEAFFGQGTRLTVV.

The chain carries TRBV19 and TRBJ2-1; 7 positions match TRBD2. Germline V gene lookup returns CDR1 LNHDA and CDR2 SQIVND (reference sequence). This CDR3 is built from 14 residues. Unmatched junction bases numbered 7, after V lost 6 bases and J lost 5 bases. CDR3 protein: CASRNTGGNNEQFF. The CDR3 coding sequence is TGTGCCAGTAGAAACACCGGGGGGAACAATGAGCAGTTCTTC.

This sequence joins TRBV5-4 and TRBJ1-1; D possibly corresponds to TRBD1 (6 bases). Trimming took 3 bases from V and 4 from J, leaving 13 bases between them. This CDR3 comprises 14 residues. Germline CDR1 SGHNT, CDR2 YYREEE (reference sequence). This CDR3 reads CASSSTGAATEAFF. CDR3 in DNA: TGTGCCAGCAGCTCAACGGGGGCGGCCACTGAAGCTTTCTTT.

This clone showed up just once. The J gene is TRBJ2-7, the V gene TRBV7-8; TRBD1 matches at 8 bases. Trimming cost V 2 bases and J 4 bases; bases outside gene matches: 22. The germline V gene encodes CDR1 SGHVS and CDR2 FQNEAQ. The CDR3 has 20 residues. CDR3 loop: CASSLLRTGFGAPTTYEQYF. For the CDR3, the DNA is TGTGCCAGCAGCTTACTCCGGACAGGGTTTGGGGCACCGACGACATACGAGCAGTACTTC.

The gene calls are TRBV19 and TRBJ1-4; D possibly corresponds to TRBD1 (5 bases). Germline CDR1 is LNHDA and CDR2 is SQIVND (reference sequence). The CDR3 runs 14 residues. V dropped 4 bases and J dropped 6 bases, with 12 bases sitting between them. CDR3 amino acids: CASSTSRVDEKLFF. The CDR3, as DNA: TGTGCCAGTAGTACGTCCAGGGTAGATGAAAAACTGTTTTTT.

The chain couples TRBV30 to TRBJ2-6, with D possibly TRBD1 on 5 matching bases. Trimming stripped 3 bases from V and 2 bases from J, with 17 bases between. The germline V gene has CDR1 GTSNPN and CDR2 SVGIG (reference sequence). The CDR3 runs to 17 residues. CDR3 in DNA: TGTGCCTGGAGCGAGCAGGGCCGCCGGGCTGGGGCCAACGTCCTGACTTTC. Protein product: CAWSEQGRRAGANVLTF.

The chain joins TRBV5-5 to TRBJ1-2; maybe TRBD1 (6 bases). Germline CDR1 SGHKS, CDR2 YYEKEE (reference sequence). The CDR3 consists of 15 residues. Trimming took 2 bases from V and 2 from J, leaving 13 bases between them. CDR3 sequence reads: CASSFRDTSNYGYTF. In DNA, the CDR3 is TGTGCCAGCAGCTTCCGGGACACCTCGAACTATGGCTACACCTTC.

This chain connects TRBV30 to TRBJ1-4, with D perhaps matching TRBD1 (6 bases). This CDR3 spans 15 amino acids. V lost 2 bases, J lost 2 bases, and 12 bases lay in between. Per germline, CDR1 GTSNPN and CDR2 SVGIG (reference sequence). The CDR3 loop is CAWSYGGLTNEKLFF. As DNA, the CDR3 is TGTGCCTGGAGTTACGGGGGGCTTACTAATGAAAAACTGTTTTTT.

The rearrangement links TRBV25-1 to TRBJ1-2, with D tentatively TRBD1 (5 bases). Trimming removed 3 bases at V and 5 bases at J, with 7 bases between. The CDR3 has 12 residues. The germline gives CDR1 MGHDK, CDR2 SYGVNS. The CDR3 bases are TGTGCCAGCAGTGAGGGGGGGTATGGCTACACCTTC. Protein sequence: CASSEGGYGYTF.

The chain couples TRBV6-6 to TRBJ1-1; 9 bases align to TRBD1. The CDR3 spans 15 residues. Germline CDR1 MNHNY, CDR2 SVGAGI (reference sequence). The trim removed 5 bases at V and 4 bases at J, leaving 8 bases unmatched. This chain's CDR3 is CASSPGQGKGTEAFF. CDR3 sequence (DNA): TGTGCCAGCAGTCCAGGACAGGGGAAGGGCACTGAAGCTTTCTTT.

The rearrangement links TRBV5-1 to TRBJ2-3, with 7 bases aligning to TRBD1. The V gene's germline CDR1 is SGHRS and CDR2 YFSETQ. The V gene end was trimmed by 3 bases and the J gene end by 0 bases; junction bases not matched to a gene: 4. This CDR3 spans 15 amino acids. The DNA for the CDR3 is TGCGCCAGCAGCTCCGGACAGGTTAGCACAGATACGCAGTATTTT. Translated: CASSSGQVSTDTQYF.

The chain links TRBV18 to TRBJ1-6; tentative D call: TRBD1 (6 bases). The CDR3 loop spans 16 amino acids. V lost 5 bases and J 7 bases, leaving 18 bases between the germline ends. Germline CDR1 reads KGHSH; CDR2 reads LQKENI. CDR3: CASSTGTQGQNSPLHF. The CDR3 DNA sequence: TGTGCCAGCTCAACGGGTACCCAGGGGCAAAATTCACCCCTCCACTTT.